This TCR beta chain was identified in a study of human T cells and chemical hapten exposure. Study-wide context: Alopecia areata, totalis or universalis was found in mostly female patients. General study results and limits: TCRs above 1 in 1000 frequency stayed constant with DPC sensitization.

V shed 3 bases and J shed 2 bases, with 11 bases lying between them. There are 14 residues in the CDR3. Germline loops: CDR1 LGHDT, CDR2 YNNKEL (reference sequence). The treatment is: therapeutic diphenylcyclopropenone sensitization with weekly scalp DPC. About this clonotype itself: The antigen remains undetermined.

Individual cDNA molecules (in the library) carried attached unique molecular identifiers. Each CDR3 protein is one row after TCRdb ran MiXCR on the reads. The data contain about 290 distinct CDR3 sequences, approximately 49% of them seen just once; the ten biggest clones take up 40% to 55%. The clonotype was recovered from an adult with alopecia areata. Some clones in this sample may be carry-over from other donors' samples. This table probably holds off-target reads from a library built for another chain. The sequencing used whole blood, collected before DPC sensitization or 2, 6, or about 24 weeks after (not recorded which). This chain uses TRBV3-1 with TRBJ2-7, with D hard to call. This chain's CDR3 is CASSQGGEAYEQYF. The DNA of the CDR3 is TGTGCCAGCAGCCAGGGTGGAGAGGCCTACGAGCAGTACTTC.